This note documents a single T cell receptor (beta chain) sequence. The antigen is unknown. The sample is drawn from a study of beta chain features in type 1 diabetes. Study results and caveats: More deletions and fewer insertions at VDJ junctions were found in patients with type 1 diabetes. In comparison with healthy donors, patients had naive, central memory and Treg TCRB repertoires that appeared more similar. The study found moderately but significantly shorter TCRB CDR3s in all four CD4+ subsets of Type 1 diabetes patients.

V shed 2 bases, J shed 8 bases, and the junction held 4 bases outside the gene matches. CDR1 and CDR2 from the germline V gene are SGHAT and FQNNGV. The CDR3 is made up of 14 amino acids. The whole isolated RNA underwent reverse transcription, so sequencing captured expressed TCRB transcripts. Reads from naive, central memory and regulatory T cell samples averaged about 3.9 million. The protocol was immunoSEQ multiplex PCR, while the TCRdb copy is restricted to in-frame clones and leaves out a portion. The sample shows roughly 130,000 clones, roughly 17% of them seen only once. Sorting that relied on CD45RO/CCR7/CD25/CD127/CD95/CD27 yielded CD4+ naive, central memory, regulatory and stem cell-like memory cells.

The TCR comes from a man aged 25-45 years with type 1 diabetes. Material: central memory CD4+ T cells from blood. The J gene is TRBJ2-1, the V gene TRBV11-2, with TRBD2 matching over 9 bases. CDR3 DNA: TGTGCCAGCAGCTTACGCGGGGGGGCCGATGAGCAGTTCTTC. Amino acid sequence: CASSLRGGADEQFF. The full variable domain, its missing parts supplied by reference TRBV11-2 and TRBJ2-1, is EAGVAQSPRYKIIEKRQSVAFWCNPISGHATLYWYQQILGQGPKLLIQFQNNGVVDDSQLPKDRFSAERLKGVDSTLKIQPAKLEDSAVYLCASSLRGGADEQFFGPGTRLTVL.